The rows below give T cell receptor beta chains drawn from one sample of a study of T cells in Graves' hyperthyroidism and ophthalmopathy. MiXCR was run by TCRdb on the multiplex PCR reads, yielding one entry per CDR3 protein. This table has roughly 570,000 distinct CDR3 sequences, 15% to 19% appearing once. The sequenced material came from blood. These TCRs come from a woman in her 30s with Graves' hyperthyroidism. The CDR3 runs from the conserved cysteine through the conserved F or W. The D gene is left open where the match is weak. Size values are once, few and many counts, or a class for expanded clones, and some rows have none.

TRBV7-2	TRBJ1-5	many	.	CASSFTYNQPQHF	TGTGCCAGCAGCTTTACCTACAATCAGCCCCAGCATTTT
TRBV18	TRBJ2-2	.	.	CASSPRPMTGELFF	TGTGCCAGCTCACCTCGACCGATGACCGGGGAGCTGTTTTTT
TRBV6-5	TRBJ1-6	few	.	CASSYFLGSGSPLHF	TGTGCCAGCAGTTACTTCTTAGGTTCGGGTTCACCCCTCCACTTT
TRBV19	TRBJ1-1	.	.	CASSIRGDNTEAFF	TGTGCCAGTAGTATCAGGGGAGATAACACTGAAGCTTTCTTT
TRBV2	TRBJ2-3	many	TRBD2	CASRVELAGGPDTQYF	TGTGCCAGCAGGGTAGAACTAGCGGGAGGGCCGGATACGCAGTATTTT
TRBV20-1	TRBJ2-7	many	.	CSATGTAYEQYF	TGCAGTGCTACCGGGACCGCCTACGAGCAGTACTTC
TRBV10-3	TRBJ2-1	.	TRBD1	CAMTAGQGNEQFF	TGTGCCATGACGGCGGGACAGGGCAATGAGCAGTTCTTC
TRBV11-2	TRBJ1-2	many	.	CASSWVTGAYGYTF	TGTGCCAGCAGCTGGGTGACAGGAGCCTATGGCTACACCTTC
TRBV12-5	TRBJ2-3	many	.	CASGSGLKPSTDTQYF	TGTGCTAGTGGTTCAGGACTAAAGCCTAGCACAGATACGCAGTATTTT
TRBV7-9	TRBJ2-7	many	TRBD2	CASSSPRTSASYEQYF	TGTGCCAGCAGCTCACCCAGGACTAGCGCGAGCTACGAGCAGTACTTC
TRBV20-1	TRBJ2-7	many	.	CSARAPGPHPIYEQYF	TGCAGTGCTAGAGCGCCCGGGCCACATCCCATATACGAGCAGTACTTC